The 14 T cell receptor beta chains below come from one sample, sequenced in a study of cytomegalovirus exposure and HLA in healthy donors. A multiplex PCR was run with 60 Vbeta primers and 13 Jbeta primers. Produced via immunoSEQ multiplex PCR; TCRdb's table is partial and in-frame only. In total, the table holds 120,000 to 150,000 clones. Sequences were obtained from PBMCs. Receptor source: a woman in her late teens or twenties in good health and CMV-seronegative.

The V and J genes are TRBV5-1 and TRBJ1-1; D perhaps matches TRBD1 (6 bases). The CDR3 loop spans 14 amino acids. V was shortened by 0 bases and J by 2 bases, with 8 bases between the two germline ends. Germline-derived CDR1 and CDR2 are SGHRS and YFSETQ. The CDR3 region has the DNA TGCGCCAGCAGCTTGGGGACAGCAAACACTGAAGCTTTCTTT. Protein: CASSLGTANTEAFF.

This chain connects TRBV18 to TRBJ2-2; the match to TRBD1 covers 7 bases. Looked up from germline, CDR1 is KGHSH and CDR2 is LQKENI. CDR3 length: 16 amino acids. Trimming cost V 4 bases and J 8 bases; bases outside gene matches: 13. The DNA of the CDR3 is TGTGCCAGCTCACTACGACAGGGCTCGAGTTTGGGGGAGCTGTTTTTT. It translates to CASSLRQGSSLGELFF.

In the case of this clone: Sequence at one end of the junction differs from germline and may be a read error. The J gene is TRBJ1-4, the V gene TRBV2; D is unresolved. The CDR3 runs 13 residues. CDR1 is SNHLY, CDR2 FYNNEI, per germline. The CDR3 bases are TGTGCCAGCAGCCGCTCTGACAACGACCCCTCGATTTTT. This encodes CASSRSDNDPSIF.

The chain combines TRBV19 with TRBJ2-1, with TRBD2 matching 7 bases. Germline assignment: CDR1 LNHDA and CDR2 SQIVND (reference sequence). The CDR3 runs 13 residues. With 3 bases clipped from V and 11 bases from J, the junction kept 7 bases outside the gene matches. This chain's CDR3 is CASSITSAKKQFF. Here the CDR3 DNA reads TGTGCCAGTAGTATCACTAGCGCCAAGAAGCAGTTCTTC.

The J gene is TRBJ2-2, the V gene TRBV9; D is unresolved. V lost 0 bases to trimming and J lost 5 bases, with 11 bases between them. Germline V gene data show CDR1 as SGDLS and CDR2 as YYNGEE. The CDR3 sequence is 15 residues long. The CDR3 coding sequence is TGTGCCAGCAGCGTAGGAAACGGTCAAACCGGGGAGCTGTTTTTT. This codes for CASSVGNGQTGELFF.

V and J are TRBV7-8 and TRBJ2-7; tentative D call: TRBD2 (6 bases). This CDR3 spans 15 amino acids. The V end was cut by 4 bases, the J end by 6 bases, with 19 bases between. Looked up from germline, CDR1 is SGHVS and CDR2 is FQNEAQ. Written as DNA, the CDR3 is TGTGCCAGCAGCTCTCCCGGGACTCTTTTGGGCGAGCAGTACTTC. Its protein is CASSSPGTLLGEQYF.

The CDR3 region is CASTQGAGNQPQHF. CDR3 coding DNA: TGTGCCAGTACCCAGGGGGCGGGCAATCAGCCCCAGCATTTT. The rearrangement links TRBV19 to TRBJ1-5, with 8 bases that match TRBD1. Looked up from germline, CDR1 is LNHDA and CDR2 is SQIVND (reference sequence). This CDR3 is 14 amino acids long. J gave up 2 bases and V 7 bases, and 4 bases lay outside the gene matches.

J is TRBJ2-1 and V is TRBV28; D possibly corresponds to TRBD2 (6 bases). Per the germline V gene, CDR1 is MDHEN and CDR2 is SYDVKM. V lost 6 bases and J 0 bases, leaving 18 bases between the germline ends. The length of the CDR3 is 17 residues. CDR3 region: CASRSSRDSYSYNEQFF. CDR3 coding DNA: TGTGCCAGCAGATCGAGTAGGGACTCCTACTCCTACAATGAGCAGTTCTTC.

The chain has TRBV10-1 and TRBJ2-3; D is possibly TRBD2 (7 bases). The germline CDR1 and CDR2 sequences are WNHNN and SYGVQD (reference sequence). V lost 11 bases to trimming and J lost 7 bases, with 13 bases between them. The CDR3 sequence is 11 residues long. The CDR3 here is CASSGGYTQYF. CDR3 DNA: TGCGCCTCATCGGGGGGCTATACGCAGTATTTT.

The gene calls are TRBV6-1 and TRBJ2-1; a weak D match, TRBD2 (6 bases). V lost 7 bases, J lost 6 bases, and 13 bases lay in between. CDR1 is MNHNS, CDR2 SASEGT, per germline. CDR3 size: 13 residues. The CDR3 DNA is TGTGCCAGCACTGGAGCGGGCCTCAATGAGCAGTTCTTC. This codes for CASTGAGLNEQFF.

V is TRBV2 and J is TRBJ2-5; no clear D. Germline lookup yields CDR1 SNHLY and CDR2 FYNNEI. CDR3 length: 11 residues. V was cut by 7 bases and J by 4 bases, with 7 bases left in between. Here the CDR3 DNA reads TGTGCCAGCAAAGTAGCAGAGACCCAGTACTTC. Protein product: CASKVAETQYF.

The chain links TRBV7-2 to TRBJ2-7; TRBD2 might be the D (5 bases). Germline values: CDR1 SGHTA, CDR2 FQGNSA. The CDR3 consists of 15 residues. Trimming took off 0 bases at V and 2 bases at J, with 11 bases between the two ends. The CDR3: CASSLAGAPPYEQYV. The CDR3 DNA is TGTGCCAGCAGCTTAGCGGGAGCCCCTCCCTACGAGCAGTACGTC.

This chain connects TRBV7-9 to TRBJ2-3; weak D call: TRBD1 (6 bases). The CDR3 runs to 12 residues. Trimming left V 11 bases short and J 3 bases short, with 12 bases between. Germline assignment: CDR1 SEHNR and CDR2 FQNEAQ (reference sequence). CDR3 coding DNA: TGTGCCGACACAGGGTCTACAGATACGCAGTATTTT. Protein: CADTGSTDTQYF. Supplemented by reference TRBV7-9 and TRBJ2-3, the full variable domain reads DTGVSQNPRHKITKRGQNVTFRCDPISEHNRLYWYRQTLGQGPEFLTYFQNEAQLEKSRLLSDRFSAERPKGSFSTLEIQRTEQGDSAMYLCADTGSTDTQYFGPGTRLTVL.

The chain has TRBV6-5 and TRBJ2-2; D is unclear. Trimming removed 7 bases at V and 5 bases at J, with 14 bases between. Germline V lookup: CDR1 MNHEY, CDR2 SVGAGI. The CDR3 length is 14 residues. The chain's CDR3 is CASTTQPRTGELFF. The CDR3 region has the DNA TGTGCCAGCACCACACAACCGAGGACCGGGGAGCTGTTTTTT.